This T cell receptor (beta chain) was identified in a study of human T cells and chemical hapten exposure. Study at large: Epicutaneous patch tests delivered 0.01% DPC to the upper back, with evaluation at 6 days.

Time point specified: patch test 1, 2 weeks after DPC sensitization. Treatment of the sample: therapeutic diphenylcyclopropenone sensitization with weekly scalp DPC. Each donor was an alopecia patient between 18 and 70 years of age who qualified for DPC. MiXCR, run by TCRdb on the RACE reads, gives a single entry per CDR3 protein. Of under 200,000 distinct CDR3 sequences in the sample, about 15% were seen once. In germline, CDR1 is SGHRS, CDR2 YFSETQ. Unmatched junction bases numbered 16, after V lost 0 bases and J lost 0 bases. The CDR3 is 23 residues long. This clonotype occurred many times. The TCR was taken from a woman aged 25 to 39 with alopecia areata. Some clones in this sample may be carry-over from other donors' samples. This material consisted of whole blood, taken in connection with sensitization to the hapten diphenylcyclopropenone (DPC). J is TRBJ2-4 and V is TRBV5-1, with 15 nucleotides matching TRBD2. The CDR3 loop reads CASSLAEGTSGRLWDLAKNIQYF. CDR3 DNA sequence: TGCGCCAGCAGCTTGGCCGAGGGGACTAGCGGGAGGTTGTGGGATCTAGCCAAAAACATTCAGTACTTC.